A selection of T cell receptor beta chains follows, all from one sample in a study of T cells in Graves' hyperthyroidism and ophthalmopathy. TCRdb passed the multiplex PCR reads through MiXCR, listing each CDR3 protein once. In the table there are 450,000 to 700,000 distinct CDR3 sequences, around 46% of which are singletons. Sequenced material: peripheral blood or thyroid tissue (not recorded which). All receptors come from an adult woman with Graves' disease, either hyperthyroidism or ophthalmopathy (not recorded which). The CDR3 runs from the conserved cysteine through the conserved F or W. The D gene is left open where the match is weak. The listing skips clone size in some rows; elsewhere it reads once, few, many or a size class.

TRBV28	TRBJ1-3	-	once	15	CASSRVRARGNTIYF	TGTGCCAGCAGCAGGGTCCGGGCTCGTGGAAACACCATATATTTT
TRBV11-2	TRBJ2-7	-	many	14	CASSLILVRNEQYF	TGTGCCAGCAGCTTAATCTTAGTACGAAACGAGCAGTACTTC
TRBV6-5	TRBJ1-2	-	-	13	CASSEVRGGGYTF	TGTGCCAGCAGTGAAGTTCGGGGTGGCGGCTACACCTTC
TRBV15	TRBJ2-2	-	many	16	CATSVRTAPNTGELFF	TGTGCCACCAGCGTGAGGACAGCCCCAAACACCGGGGAGCTGTTTTTT
TRBV4-1	TRBJ1-5	-	few	18	CASSQEQGHPRRNQPQHF	TGCGCCAGCAGCCAAGAGCAAGGACACCCGAGGCGCAATCAGCCCCAGCATTTT
TRBV4-1	TRBJ1-1	-	-	14	CASSQEGANTEAFF	TGCGCCAGCAGCCAAGAGGGAGCGAACACTGAAGCTTTCTTT
TRBV20-1	TRBJ1-5	-	many	13	CSAAFDSNQPQHF	TGCAGTGCTGCCTTCGACAGTAATCAGCCCCAGCATTTT
TRBV7-3	TRBJ1-1	-	few	13	CASSLREREKAFF	TGTGCCAGCAGCTTGAGAGAACGGGAAAAGGCTTTCTTT
TRBV9	TRBJ1-2	-	-	13	CASSVGAGYGYTF	TGTGCCAGCAGCGTAGGAGCTGGGTATGGCTACACCTTC
TRBV7-2	TRBJ1-6	-	-	15	CASSPTLQGRSPLHF	TGTGCCAGCAGCCCCACCCTCCAGGGAAGGTCACCCCTCCACTTT
TRBV10-3	TRBJ1-1	-	-	14	CAISGPGGNTEAFF	TGTGCCATCAGTGGCCCCGGGGGGAACACTGAAGCTTTCTTT
TRBV7-7	TRBJ2-2	-	-	14	CASSSGANTGELFF	TGTGCTAGCAGCTCCGGGGCCAACACCGGGGAGCTGTTTTTT
TRBV20-1	TRBJ2-7	-	many	12	CSAQEFIYEQYF	TGCAGTGCCCAGGAATTCATCTACGAGCAGTACTTC
TRBV6-5	TRBJ1-3	-	-	18	CVSSPTFLPAWAGNTIYF	TGTGTCAGCAGTCCTACTTTTTTACCTGCATGGGCTGGAAACACCATATATTTT
TRBV11-2	TRBJ2-2	-	many	14	CASSPQMTPGELFF	TGTGCCAGCAGCCCTCAAATGACCCCCGGGGAGCTGTTTTTT
TRBV11-2	TRBJ2-7	TRBD1	many	15	CASSSSTGGGSEQYF	TGTGCCAGCAGCTCTTCGACAGGGGGAGGCTCCGAGCAGTACTTC
TRBV6-6	TRBJ1-1	-	many	13	CASSYRGPTEAFF	TGTGCCAGCAGTTACCGGGGGCCCACTGAAGCTTTCTTT
TRBV5-4	TRBJ2-5	-	many	13	CASSLKSQETQYF	TGTGCCAGCAGCTTGAAAAGTCAAGAGACCCAGTACTTC
TRBV7-4	TRBJ2-7	TRBD2	-	17	CASSLSLAGGLSYEQYF	TGTGCTAGCAGCTTATCCCTCGCGGGAGGCTTGTCCTACGAGCAGTACTTC
TRBV7-2	TRBJ1-2	-	-	15	CASSRRGVTGDGYTF	TGTGCCAGCAGCCGCCGAGGGGTTACCGGGGATGGCTACACCTTC
TRBV6-6	TRBJ1-5	-	-	12	CASSYSWVPQHF	TGTGCCAGCAGTTACTCATGGGTGCCCCAGCATTTT
TRBV5-8	TRBJ2-2	-	many	17	CASSLTQRRTNTGELFF	TGTGCCAGCAGCTTAACACAAAGACGGACGAACACCGGGGAGCTGTTTTTT
TRBV10-3	TRBJ2-5	-	-	14	CATSRGASTETQYF	TGTGCCACCTCCCGGGGAGCGAGTACAGAGACCCAGTACTTC
TRBV7-3	TRBJ2-2	TRBD2	many	20	CASSLIEVWAGGPGTGELFF	TGTGCCAGCAGCTTAATAGAAGTTTGGGCGGGAGGGCCAGGTACCGGGGAGCTGTTTTTT
TRBV5-1	TRBJ1-1	TRBD1	many	15	CASSFRTGSNTEAFF	TGCGCCAGCAGCTTTCGGACAGGGAGTAACACTGAAGCTTTCTTT
TRBV6-1	TRBJ1-2	TRBD1	-	12	CASSVSGGGYTF	TGTGCCAGCAGTGTGTCAGGGGGTGGCTACACCTTC
TRBV9	TRBJ1-6	TRBD1	many	17	CASSVEARTGRNSPLHF	TGTGCCAGCAGCGTGGAGGCCCGGACAGGAAGGAATTCACCCCTCCACTTT
TRBV5-8	TRBJ2-5	-	many	14	CASSRDAVRGTQYF	TGTGCCAGCAGCCGAGACGCGGTCCGGGGGACCCAGTACTTC
TRBV7-3	TRBJ1-2	TRBD1	-	15	CASSLPGTGDYGYTF	TGTGCCAGCAGCTTACCCGGGACAGGGGACTATGGCTACACCTTC
TRBV7-3	TRBJ1-1	TRBD1	-	13	CASSLGQRGVTFF	TGTGCCAGCAGCCTGGGACAGAGGGGGGTGACTTTCTTT
TRBV2	TRBJ2-3	-	-	17	CASRQTSGTRGADTQYF	TGTGCCAGCAGACAAACCTCCGGGACACGGGGTGCAGATACGCAGTATTTT
TRBV20-1	TRBJ2-7	TRBD2	-	19	CSARDPTLAGGKRKYEQYF	TGCAGTGCTAGAGATCCTACCCTAGCGGGGGGGAAGAGGAAGTACGAGCAGTACTTC
TRBV7-2	TRBJ1-2	TRBD1	few	16	CASSRAGTGVGYGYTF	TGTGCCAGCAGTAGGGCCGGGACAGGGGTTGGTTATGGCTACACCTTC
TRBV27	TRBJ2-7	-	-	13	CASSTASSYEQYF	TGTGCCAGCAGTACGGCCAGCTCCTACGAGCAGTACTTC
TRBV3-1	TRBJ2-7	-	few	16	CASSQDPRQGFYEQYF	TGTGCCAGCAGCCAAGATCCGCGCCAGGGGTTCTACGAGCAGTACTTC
TRBV20-1	TRBJ2-2	-	many	12	CSAEGYAGELFF	TGCAGTGCTGAGGGATATGCCGGGGAGCTGTTTTTT
TRBV7-9	TRBJ2-7	TRBD2	-	15	CASSPPSGRRGEQYF	TGTGCCAGCAGCCCTCCGAGCGGGAGGCGCGGCGAGCAGTACTTC
TRBV2	TRBJ1-6	TRBD1	-	15	CASRRTGGLNSPLHF	TGTGCCAGCAGAAGGACAGGGGGCCTTAATTCACCCCTCCACTTT
TRBV7-9	TRBJ2-1	-	-	14	CASSSGTETNEQFF	TGTGCCAGCAGCTCGGGAACAGAGACCAATGAGCAGTTCTTC
TRBV7-2	TRBJ1-5	TRBD1	many	16	CASSIGTAGGNQPQHF	TGTGCCAGCAGCATCGGGACAGCGGGGGGCAATCAGCCCCAGCATTTT
TRBV20-1	TRBJ1-5	-	few	14	CSAHEAGVSQPQHF	TGCAGTGCTCACGAGGCAGGGGTCAGTCAGCCCCAGCATTTT
TRBV20-1	TRBJ2-7	-	-	15	CSARDGLSPAYEQYF	TGCAGTGCTAGAGACGGGCTTAGCCCAGCCTACGAGCAGTACTTC
TRBV5-6	TRBJ2-2	-	many	13	CASSLYFTGELFF	TGTGCCAGCAGCTTGTACTTCACCGGGGAGCTGTTTTTT
TRBV5-1	TRBJ2-5	TRBD1	many	14	CASSPGTGAETQYF	TGCGCCAGCAGCCCCGGGACAGGGGCAGAGACCCAGTACTTC
TRBV2	TRBJ1-4	TRBD1	-	17	CASNGGQGFVTNEKLFF	TGTGCCAGCAATGGGGGACAGGGGTTCGTAACTAATGAAAAACTGTTTTTT